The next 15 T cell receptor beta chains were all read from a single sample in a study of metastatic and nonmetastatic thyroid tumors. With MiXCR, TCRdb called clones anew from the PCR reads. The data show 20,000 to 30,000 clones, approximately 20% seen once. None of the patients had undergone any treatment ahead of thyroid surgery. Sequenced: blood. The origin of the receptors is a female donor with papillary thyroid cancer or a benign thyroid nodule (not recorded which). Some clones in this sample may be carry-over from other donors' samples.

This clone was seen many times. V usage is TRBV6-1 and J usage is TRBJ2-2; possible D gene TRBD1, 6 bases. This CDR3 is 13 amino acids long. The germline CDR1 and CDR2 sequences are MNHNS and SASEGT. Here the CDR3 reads CAARTENTGELFF. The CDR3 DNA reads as TGTGCTGCGCGGACAGAGAACACCGGGGAGCTGTTTTTT.

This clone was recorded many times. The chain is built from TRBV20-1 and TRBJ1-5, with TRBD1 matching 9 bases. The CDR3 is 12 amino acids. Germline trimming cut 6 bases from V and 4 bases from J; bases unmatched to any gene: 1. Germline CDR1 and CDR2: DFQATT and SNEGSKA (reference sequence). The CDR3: CSAGTGNQPQHF. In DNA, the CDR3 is TGCAGTGCCGGGACAGGGAATCAGCCCCAGCATTTT.

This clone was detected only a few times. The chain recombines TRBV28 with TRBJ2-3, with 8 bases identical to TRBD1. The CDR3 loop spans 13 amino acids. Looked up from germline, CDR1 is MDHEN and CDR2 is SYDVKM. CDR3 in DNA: TGTACATCCCGGGACAGGAGCTCCTACGAGCAGTATTTT. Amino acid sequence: CTSRDRSSYEQYF.

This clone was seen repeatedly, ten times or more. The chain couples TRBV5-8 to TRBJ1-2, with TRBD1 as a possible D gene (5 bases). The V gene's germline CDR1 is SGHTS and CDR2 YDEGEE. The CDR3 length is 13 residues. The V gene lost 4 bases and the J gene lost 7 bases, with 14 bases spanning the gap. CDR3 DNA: TGTGCCAGCAGCCTTGACGCCGGGGGTGGCTACACCTTC. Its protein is CASSLDAGGGYTF.

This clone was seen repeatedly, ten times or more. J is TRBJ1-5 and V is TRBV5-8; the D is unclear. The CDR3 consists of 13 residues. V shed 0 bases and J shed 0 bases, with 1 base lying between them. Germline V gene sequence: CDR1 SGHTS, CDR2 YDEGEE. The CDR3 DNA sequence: TGTGCCAGCAGCTTGGGTAGCAATCAGCCCCAGCATTTT. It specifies CASSLGSNQPQHF.

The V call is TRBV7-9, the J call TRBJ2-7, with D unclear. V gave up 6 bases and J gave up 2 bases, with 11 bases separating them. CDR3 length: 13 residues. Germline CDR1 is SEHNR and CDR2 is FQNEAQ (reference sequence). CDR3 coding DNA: TGTGCCAGCAGATTCCACAACGCCTACGAGCAGTACTTC. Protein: CASRFHNAYEQYF.

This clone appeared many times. The CDR3 coding sequence is TGTGCCAGCAGCCAATTCGGGGGGACTGAAGCTTTCTTT. It codes for CASSQFGGTEAFF. J is TRBJ1-1 and V is TRBV3-1; TRBD1 might be the D (5 bases). CDR1 is LGHDT, CDR2 YNNKEL, per germline (reference sequence). CDR3 length equals 13 residues. Trimming pared 2 bases from V and 5 bases from J, leaving 9 bases between. The full variable domain, completed using reference TRBV3-1 and TRBJ1-1, is DTAVSQTPKYLVTQMGNDKSIKCEQNLGHDTMYWYKQDSKKFLKIMFSYNNKELIINETVPNRFSPKSPDKAHLNLHINSLELGDSAVYFCASSQFGGTEAFFGQGTRLTVV.

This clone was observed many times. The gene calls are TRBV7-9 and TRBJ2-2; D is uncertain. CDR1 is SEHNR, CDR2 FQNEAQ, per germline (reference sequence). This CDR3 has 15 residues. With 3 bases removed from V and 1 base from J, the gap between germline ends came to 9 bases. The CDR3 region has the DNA TGTGCCAGCAGCTTTTCCAGGATGAACACCGGGGAGCTGTTTTTT. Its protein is CASSFSRMNTGELFF.

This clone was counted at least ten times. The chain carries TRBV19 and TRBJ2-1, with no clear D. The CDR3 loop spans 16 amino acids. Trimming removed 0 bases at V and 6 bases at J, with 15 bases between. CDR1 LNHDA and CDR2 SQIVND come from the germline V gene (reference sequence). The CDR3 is CASSIDNGNPFNEQFF. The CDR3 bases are TGTGCCAGTAGTATAGATAACGGAAACCCTTTCAATGAGCAGTTCTTC.

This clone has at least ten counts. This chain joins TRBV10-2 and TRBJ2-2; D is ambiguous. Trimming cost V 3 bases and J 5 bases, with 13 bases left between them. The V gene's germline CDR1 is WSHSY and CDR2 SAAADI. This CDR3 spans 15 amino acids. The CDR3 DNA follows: TGCGCCAGCAGTGAAGGGCTAGTGTCAACCGGGGAGCTGTTTTTT. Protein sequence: CASSEGLVSTGELFF.

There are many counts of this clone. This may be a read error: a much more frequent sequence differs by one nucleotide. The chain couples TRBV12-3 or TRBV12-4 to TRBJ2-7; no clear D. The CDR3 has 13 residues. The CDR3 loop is CANSRSPFDEQYF. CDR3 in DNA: TGTGCCAACAGTAGGTCCCCCTTCGACGAGCAGTACTTC.

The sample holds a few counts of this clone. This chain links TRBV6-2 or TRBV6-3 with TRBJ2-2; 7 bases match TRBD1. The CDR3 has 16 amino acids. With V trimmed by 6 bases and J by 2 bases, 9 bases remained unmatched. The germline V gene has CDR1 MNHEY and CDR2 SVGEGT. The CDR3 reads CASRDWTGSNTGELFF. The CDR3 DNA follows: TGTGCCAGCAGGGACTGGACAGGATCTAACACCGGGGAGCTGTTTTTT.

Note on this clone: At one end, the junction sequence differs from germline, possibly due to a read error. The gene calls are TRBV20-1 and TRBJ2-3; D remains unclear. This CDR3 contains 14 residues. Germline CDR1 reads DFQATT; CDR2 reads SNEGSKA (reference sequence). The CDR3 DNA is TGCAGTGTTCCGCCGGGCCTGGTGAGATATACACAGTATTTT. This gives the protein CSVPPGLVRYTQYF.

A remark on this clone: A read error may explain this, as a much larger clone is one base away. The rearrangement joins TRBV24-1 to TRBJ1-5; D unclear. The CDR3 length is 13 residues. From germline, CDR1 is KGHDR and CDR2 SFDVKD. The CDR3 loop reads CITQHGSNQPQHF. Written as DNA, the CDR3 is TGTATCACCCAGCACGGCAGCAATCAGCCCCAGCATTTT.

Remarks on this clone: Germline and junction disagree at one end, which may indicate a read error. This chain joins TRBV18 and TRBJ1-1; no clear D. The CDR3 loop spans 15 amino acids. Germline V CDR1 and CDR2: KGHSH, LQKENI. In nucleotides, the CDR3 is TGTGCCTGCTCACCTTTAGCCGACTTGGACACTGAAGCTTTCTTT. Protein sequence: CACSPLADLDTEAFF.